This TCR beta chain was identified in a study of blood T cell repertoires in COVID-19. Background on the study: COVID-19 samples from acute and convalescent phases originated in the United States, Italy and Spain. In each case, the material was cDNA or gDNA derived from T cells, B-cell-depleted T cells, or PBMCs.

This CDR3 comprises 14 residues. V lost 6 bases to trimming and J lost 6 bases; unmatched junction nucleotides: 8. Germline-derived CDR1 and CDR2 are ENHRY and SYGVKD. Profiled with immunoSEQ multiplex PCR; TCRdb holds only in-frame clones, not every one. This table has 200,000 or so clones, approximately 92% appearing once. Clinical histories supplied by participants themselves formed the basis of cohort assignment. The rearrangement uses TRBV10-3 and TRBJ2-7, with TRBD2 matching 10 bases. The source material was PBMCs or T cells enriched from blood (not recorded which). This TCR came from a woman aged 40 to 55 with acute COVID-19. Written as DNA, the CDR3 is TGTGCCATCAGCCTAGCGGGAGATCCGGGCGAGCAGTACTTC. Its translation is CAISLAGDPGEQYF.